This section outlines one T cell receptor beta chain sequence together with its context. Antigen specificity is unknown. Measured with immunoSEQ multiplex PCR; TCRdb has only the in-frame clones, and not every one. The repertoire holds 650,000 to 800,000 clones, with around 70% as singletons. This sample was taken from a study of shared clonotypes between healthy human individuals. The CDR3 has 16 amino acids. J gave up 1 base and V 8 bases, and 12 bases lay outside the gene matches. CDR1 and CDR2 (germline): MNHEY, SMNVEV (reference sequence). Notes on the study in general: Incompleteness in sorted-subset sequencing, despite large depth, was shown by rarefaction. Among non-shared clonotypes, generation probabilities were lower than among those shared by all four donors. Researchers found naive subsets generally carried larger estimated richness than memory subsets. Clonotypes that were shared across a handful of donors made up approximately 5.1% of naive CD4 clonotypes.

The origin of this receptor is a woman younger than 45 in good health. The J gene is TRBJ2-3, the V gene TRBV27, with 7 bases aligning to TRBD2. Sequencing input: memory CD4+ T cells sorted from blood. The subset: CD45RA-negative fraction. The CDR3 loop is CASRQRGEWGTDTQYF. CDR3 DNA sequence: TGTGCCAGCCGTCAACGGGGGGAGTGGGGCACAGATACGCAGTATTTT.